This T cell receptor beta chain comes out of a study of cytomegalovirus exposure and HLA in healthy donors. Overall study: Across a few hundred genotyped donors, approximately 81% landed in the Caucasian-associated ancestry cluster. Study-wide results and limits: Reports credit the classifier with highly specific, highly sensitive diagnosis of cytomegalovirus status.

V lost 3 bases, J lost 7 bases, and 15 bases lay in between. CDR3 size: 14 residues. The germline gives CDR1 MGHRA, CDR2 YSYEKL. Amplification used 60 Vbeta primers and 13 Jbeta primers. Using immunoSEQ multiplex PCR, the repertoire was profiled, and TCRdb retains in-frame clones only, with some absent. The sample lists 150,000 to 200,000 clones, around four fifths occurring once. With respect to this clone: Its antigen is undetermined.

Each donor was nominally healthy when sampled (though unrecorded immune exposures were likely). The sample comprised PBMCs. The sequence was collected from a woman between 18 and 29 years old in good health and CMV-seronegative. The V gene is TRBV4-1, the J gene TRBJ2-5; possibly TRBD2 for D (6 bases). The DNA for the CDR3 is TGCGCCAGCAGCCACCCGGCCCAGGGAGGGACCCAGTACTTC. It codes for CASSHPAQGGTQYF.